Following are 11 T cell receptor beta chains from one sample sequenced in a study of T-cell reconstitution after alpha-beta-depleted transplantation in children. The library targeted TCRbeta and was prepared with unique molecular identifiers. TCRdb re-derived calls from the PCR reads in MiXCR, one entry per CDR3 protein. The sample has 350,000 to 400,000 distinct CDR3 sequences; 20% are singletons. The specimen was PBMCs from the stem cell graft donor, collected from the stem cell graft. These TCRs come from a human donor who donated a stem cell graft to a child with acute myeloid leukemia.

In DNA form, the CDR3 reads TGTGCCAGCAGGTCCCGCCCCGGGGGAGCTTTCTTT. Translation gives CASRSRPGGAFF. The chain uses TRBV6-5 and TRBJ1-1, with D tentatively TRBD1 (5 bases). The CDR3 contains 12 residues. Germline V gene sequence: CDR1 MNHEY, CDR2 SVGAGI. V was trimmed by 6 bases and J by 10 bases, leaving 15 bases between them.

J is TRBJ2-5 and V is TRBV10-3, with D possibly being TRBD1 or TRBD2 (5 bases each). The CDR3 sequence is 14 residues long. Trimming shortened V by 9 bases and J by 3 bases, and 17 bases separated the two germline ends. Germline lookup yields CDR1 ENHRY and CDR2 SYGVKD. The CDR3 reads CAIGGLNPKETQYF. Written as DNA, the CDR3 is TGTGCCATTGGGGGTCTAAATCCCAAAGAGACCCAGTACTTC.

Only a few counts were recorded for this clonotype. The chain joins TRBV7-8 to TRBJ2-7, with TRBD2 identical over 8 bases. Germline trimming cut 0 bases from V and 4 bases from J; bases unmatched to any gene: 14. The CDR3 has 18 amino acids. Germline V gene sequence: CDR1 SGHVS, CDR2 FQNEAQ. CDR3 DNA sequence: TGTGCCAGCAGCTTAGCAAGCGGGAGTAAAAATTTCTTGTACGAGCAGTACTTC. It encodes CASSLASGSKNFLYEQYF.

V and J are TRBV12-3 or TRBV12-4 and TRBJ2-7; no firm D call. The CDR3 loop spans 11 amino acids. V shed 2 bases and J shed 6 bases, with 5 bases lying between them. The CDR3 here is CASSLISEQYF. CDR3 DNA sequence: TGTGCCAGCAGTTTAATATCCGAGCAGTACTTC.

V usage is TRBV29-1 and J usage is TRBJ1-2; 9 bases map to TRBD1. The CDR3 spans 16 residues. J gave up 8 bases and V 2 bases, and 15 bases lay outside the gene matches. Germline CDR1 reads SQVTM; CDR2 reads ANQGSEA. Written as DNA, the CDR3 is TGCAGCGTTGAAAAGGAGAGTACAGGGGGCCCGCTGGGCTACACCTTC. The encoded protein is CSVEKESTGGPLGYTF.

In this sample, this clonotype turned up a few times. The CDR3 nucleotides read TGTGCCAGCAGCACGGAAGGTAACACTGAAGCTTTCTTT. It encodes CASSTEGNTEAFF. The chain recombines TRBV9 with TRBJ1-1; D gene unclear. Trimming removed 4 bases from V and 2 bases from J, with 9 bases in between. Germline CDR1 is SGDLS and CDR2 is YYNGEE. This CDR3 spans 13 amino acids. Looking up the rest from reference TRBV9 and TRBJ1-1 gives the full variable domain: DSGVTQTPKHLITATGQRVTLRCSPRSGDLSVYWYQQSLDQGLQFLIQYYNGEERAKGNILERFSAQQFPDLHSELNLSSLELGDSALYFCASSTEGNTEAFFGQGTRLTVV.

There are many counts of this clonotype. This CDR3 is CSARDLDRMSSYNSPLHF. DNA of the CDR3: TGCAGTGCTAGAGATCTGGACAGGATGAGCTCCTATAATTCACCCCTCCACTTT. This chain links TRBV20-1 with TRBJ1-6; TRBD1 agrees at 7 bases. With 0 bases clipped from V and 0 bases from J, the junction kept 8 bases outside the gene matches. The CDR3 has 18 amino acids. Germline CDR1 reads DFQATT; CDR2 reads SNEGSKA (reference sequence).

This clonotype was observed a few times. The chain joins TRBV28 to TRBJ2-1; D gene ambiguous. V was pared by 3 bases and J by 3 bases, with 18 bases between. The CDR3 runs 17 residues. Germline V gene data show CDR1 as MDHEN and CDR2 as SYDVKM. The CDR3 is CASSLFRGTSYYNEQFF. As DNA, the CDR3 is TGTGCCAGCAGTTTGTTTCGTGGTACGAGTTACTACAATGAGCAGTTCTTC.

This clonotype was recorded a few times. The V and J genes are TRBV28 and TRBJ2-7; D gene unclear. With 5 bases removed from V and 3 bases from J, the gap between germline ends came to 11 bases. The CDR3 has 13 residues. Germline V CDR1 and CDR2: MDHEN, SYDVKM. CDR3 amino acids: CASSPPRYYEQYF. The CDR3 coding sequence is TGTGCCAGCAGTCCCCCGAGGTACTACGAGCAGTACTTC.

This clonotype was seen at least ten times. The V and J genes are TRBV29-1 and TRBJ1-2; 8 bases fit TRBD1. The CDR3 loop spans 13 amino acids. The ends lost 2 bases at V and 4 bases at J; junction bases unmatched: 3. Germline V CDR1 and CDR2: SQVTM, ANQGSEA. The CDR3 sequence: CSVETGGSYGYTF. In DNA form, the CDR3 reads TGCAGCGTTGAAACAGGGGGAAGCTATGGCTACACCTTC.

In this sample, this clonotype turned up many times. CDR3 DNA: TGCAGTGCTGCGTACATGAACACCGGGGAGCTGTTTTTT. Its translation: CSAAYMNTGELFF. This chain links TRBV20-1 with TRBJ2-2; D is unresolved. CDR1 and CDR2 (germline): DFQATT, SNEGSKA (reference sequence). The CDR3 has 13 amino acids. V was clipped by 5 bases and J by 1 base, with 8 bases between them.